This entry describes one T cell receptor beta chain. The data were taken from a study of identical twins' blood T cells. CDR3 size: 14 residues. V lost 2 bases and J lost 11, with 18 bases in between. Germline CDR1 reads MNHEY; CDR2 reads SMNVEV (reference sequence). TCRdb used MiXCR to reprocess the 5' RACE reads, holding one entry per CDR3 protein. Altogether 300,000 to 400,000 distinct CDR3 sequences are present, approximately 30% being singletons, with the ten largest covering 5.5% to 6.5%. Sequencing used PBMCs. The chain links TRBV27 to TRBJ1-1, with D tentatively TRBD1 (5 bases). The clonotype originates from a woman aged 18-55 years in good health. This CDR3 is CASSLPDSRGRAFF. The CDR3, as DNA: TGTGCCAGCAGTTTACCCGACAGCCGGGGAAGGGCTTTCTTT.